The 29 T cell receptor beta chains presented below share a single source sample, sequenced in a study of shared clonotypes between healthy human individuals. Using immunoSEQ multiplex PCR, the repertoire was profiled, and TCRdb retains in-frame clones only, with some absent. The table records about 1 million clones, around 75% of them present only once. The sample taken for sequencing was memory CD4+ T cells sorted from blood. Regarding subset: CD45RA-negative fraction. The receptors stem from a young man in good health.

This clone occurred once. The sample has other DNA sequences that encode this CDR3 too. The rearrangement uses TRBV18 and TRBJ2-3; D is uncertain. V was shortened by 3 bases and J by 6 bases, with 7 bases between the two germline ends. Germline CDR1 is KGHSH and CDR2 is LQKENI. The CDR3 covers 12 residues. CDR3 sequence reads: CASSPAGDTQYF. For the CDR3, the DNA is TGTGCCAGCTCACCCGCCGGGGATACGCAGTATTTT.

V and J are TRBV7-8 and TRBJ1-6; D unclear. The CDR3 spans 13 residues. Trimming took 2 bases from V and 13 from J, leaving 12 bases between them. From germline, CDR1 is SGHVS and CDR2 FQNEAQ. The CDR3 sequence: CASSLSRLIPLHF. The CDR3 DNA follows: TGTGCCAGCAGCTTATCCCGGCTGATTCCCCTCCACTTT.

This chain connects TRBV5-1 to TRBJ2-1, with 12 bases identical to TRBD2. J gave up 5 bases and V 7 bases, and 10 bases lay outside the gene matches. Per germline, CDR1 SGHRS and CDR2 YFSETQ. The CDR3 spans 16 residues. CDR3 loop: CASLLGLAGPNNEQFF. CDR3 DNA: TGCGCCAGCCTCCTCGGACTAGCGGGACCGAACAATGAGCAGTTCTTC.

This clone was counted a single time. This chain links TRBV18 with TRBJ2-5; D tentatively reads TRBD1 or TRBD2 (6 bases each). V dropped 2 bases and J dropped 2 bases, with 15 bases sitting between them. The CDR3 runs 16 residues. CDR1 KGHSH and CDR2 LQKENI come from the germline V gene. CDR3 residues: CASSPIARGQQETQYF. As DNA, the CDR3 is TGTGCCAGCTCACCAATCGCCCGGGGGCAACAAGAGACCCAGTACTTC.

V gene TRBV7-9 combines with J gene TRBJ2-1, with TRBD2 matching over 10 bases. V gave up 5 bases and J gave up 6 bases; unmatched junction bases: 10. The length of the CDR3 is 16 residues. In germline, CDR1 is SEHNR, CDR2 FQNEAQ (reference sequence). Written as DNA, the CDR3 is TGTGCCAGCAGCCCCCGGGGGGGACTAGCGTCCAATGAGCAGTTCTTC. Its translation is CASSPRGGLASNEQFF.

This chain links TRBV30 with TRBJ2-1; TRBD2 matches at 8 bases. This CDR3 comprises 13 residues. With 1 base clipped from V and 12 bases from J, the junction kept 8 bases outside the gene matches. Looked up from germline, CDR1 is GTSNPN and CDR2 is SVGIG (reference sequence). CDR3 sequence (DNA): TGTGCCTGGAGTGAACAACCGGGACTAGGGCAGTTCTTC. It translates to CAWSEQPGLGQFF. Variable domain in full (rest from reference TRBV30 and TRBJ2-1): SQTIHQWPATLVQPVGSPLSLECTVEGTSNPNLYWYRQAAGRGLQLLFYSVGIGQISSEVPQNLSASRPQDRQFILSSKKLLLSDSGFYLCAWSEQPGLGQFFGPGTRLTVL.

This clone occurred a few times. The V and J genes are TRBV5-1 and TRBJ2-3, with TRBD2 as a possible D gene (5 bases). Per germline, CDR1 SGHRS and CDR2 YFSETQ. This CDR3 contains 16 residues. Trimming pared 2 bases from V and 3 bases from J, leaving 16 bases between. The CDR3 sequence is CASSFRPGLGTDTQYF. CDR3 in DNA: TGCGCCAGCAGCTTTAGACCGGGATTAGGGACAGATACGCAGTATTTT. Full variable domain (remainder filled in from reference TRBV5-1 and TRBJ2-3): KAGVTQTPRYLIKTRGQQVTLSCSPISGHRSVSWYQQTPGQGLQFLFEYFSETQRNKGNFPGRFSGRQFSNSRSEMNVSTLELGDSALYLCASSFRPGLGTDTQYFGPGTRLTVL.

This clone showed up just once. The V and J genes are TRBV28 and TRBJ1-1, with a weak D call TRBD1 (6 bases). Germline V gives CDR1 MDHEN, CDR2 SYDVKM. This CDR3 has 14 amino acids. Trimming stripped 6 bases from V and 1 base from J, with 12 bases between. CDR3 nucleotides: TGTGCCAGCAGCCCGGGGGGGCGGAACACTGAAGCTTTCTTT. This sequence encodes CASSPGGRNTEAFF.

This clone was detected once. The rearrangement joins TRBV7-2 to TRBJ1-2, with D tentatively TRBD1 (6 bases). Germline values: CDR1 SGHTA, CDR2 FQGNSA. V was pared by 5 bases and J by 8 bases, with 27 bases between. The CDR3 has 17 amino acids. Here the CDR3 reads CASSVSGTPTSRGGYTF. The CDR3 DNA reads as TGTGCCAGCAGCGTCTCCGGGACACCGACGAGCCGAGGCGGCTACACCTTC.

This clone was seen a few times. CDR3 DNA sequence: TGCAGCGTTGAACCACAGATGAACACTGAAGCTTTCTTT. As protein: CSVEPQMNTEAFF. This chain connects TRBV29-1 to TRBJ1-1; D unresolved. The germline V and J ends were trimmed by 2 bases and 0 bases, with 7 bases remaining between them. The CDR3 covers 13 residues. Germline assignment: CDR1 SQVTM and CDR2 ANQGSEA.

The CDR3 sequence is CASSPGDRVNYGYTF. The CDR3 nucleotides read TGTGCCAGCAGCCCAGGGGACAGGGTTAACTATGGCTACACCTTC. The chain combines TRBV28 with TRBJ1-2; 9 nucleotides align to TRBD1. Germline V gene data show CDR1 as MDHEN and CDR2 as SYDVKM. The V segment lost 6 bases and the J segment 1 base; nucleotides outside the gene matches: 6. The CDR3 covers 15 residues.

This chain connects TRBV7-9 to TRBJ1-5, with 7 bases matching TRBD1. Trimming removed 1 base from V and 15 bases from J; junction bases left unmatched: 6. The CDR3 length is 12 residues. CDR1 SEHNR and CDR2 FQNEAQ come from the germline V gene (reference sequence). The CDR3 region has the DNA TGTGCCAGCAGCTTAGAAGGGGGCGCTGGGCATTTT. This sequence encodes CASSLEGGAGHF.

The gene calls are TRBV18 and TRBJ1-1; D unresolved. This CDR3 is 15 amino acids long. Germline CDR1 KGHSH, CDR2 LQKENI. Trimming removed 1 base at V and 0 bases at J, with 9 bases between. This CDR3 reads CASSPQGGMNTEAFF. CDR3 sequence (DNA): TGTGCCAGCTCACCACAGGGAGGGATGAACACTGAAGCTTTCTTT.

The chain is built from TRBV10-3 and TRBJ1-1; D is possibly TRBD1 (5 bases). The CDR3 spans 15 residues. Germline lookup yields CDR1 ENHRY and CDR2 SYGVKD. The V end lost 0 bases, the J end lost 10 bases, and 18 bases lay between the germline ends. CDR3: CAISESGGTSPRAFF. CDR3 nucleotides: TGTGCCATCAGTGAGTCGGGGGGGACCAGCCCGAGAGCTTTCTTT.

The V and J genes are TRBV13 and TRBJ1-2, with 7 positions matching TRBD1. Germline lookup yields CDR1 PRHDT and CDR2 FYEKMQ (reference sequence). V lost 2 bases and J lost 4; bases outside the gene matches: 7. This CDR3 contains 15 residues. CDR3 sequence reads: CASSLYRDRFYGYTF. The DNA of the CDR3 is TGTGCCAGCAGCTTATACAGGGACAGATTCTATGGCTACACCTTC. The full variable domain, in which reference TRBV13 and TRBJ1-2 provide the parts outside the CDR3, is AAGVIQSPRHLIKEKRETATLKCYPIPRHDTVYWYQQGPGQDPQFLISFYEKMQSDKGSIPDRFSAQQFSDYHSELNMSSLELGDSALYFCASSLYRDRFYGYTFGSGTRLTVV.

The V and J genes are TRBV29-1 and TRBJ2-7, with a tentative D call TRBD1 (6 bases). The CDR3 has 14 amino acids. V shed 7 bases and J shed 4 bases, with 20 bases lying between them. Germline CDR1 is SQVTM and CDR2 is ANQGSEA. As DNA, the CDR3 is TGCAGCGCCCTAGCCGGGACACCCTTGTACGAGCAGTACTTC. This codes for CSALAGTPLYEQYF.

This clone was detected only a few times. This rearrangement joins TRBV5-6 to TRBJ1-1, with 11 bases matching TRBD1. V dropped 4 bases and J dropped 11; count of bases not matched to a gene: 7. CDR1 is SGHDT, CDR2 YYEEEE, per germline. The CDR3 runs to 13 residues. The CDR3: CASSVGQGAGAFF. The CDR3 DNA reads TGTGCCAGCAGCGTCGGACAGGGGGCTGGGGCTTTCTTT.

The chain joins TRBV2 to TRBJ2-1; 13 nucleotides match TRBD2. V lost 6 bases, J lost 5 bases, and 10 bases stayed unmatched. From germline, CDR1 is SNHLY and CDR2 FYNNEI. The CDR3 consists of 17 residues. The DNA of the CDR3 is TGTGCCAGCAGCGCCGTCACCGGGACTAGCGGGAACAATGAGCAGTTCTTC. This gives the protein CASSAVTGTSGNNEQFF. Based on the CDR3 plus reference TRBV2 and TRBJ2-1, the full variable domain is EPEVTQTPSHQVTQMGQEVILRCVPISNHLYFYWYRQILGQKVEFLVSFYNNEISEKSEIFDDQFSVERPDGSNFTLKIRSTKLEDSAMYFCASSAVTGTSGNNEQFFGPGTRLTVL.

The CDR3 loop reads CASSFPRDGTYEQYF. CDR3 nucleotides: TGTGCCAGCAGTTTTCCCCGGGACGGAACCTACGAGCAGTACTTC. This chain connects TRBV27 to TRBJ2-7; D may correspond to TRBD1 or TRBD2 (5 bases each). CDR1 MNHEY and CDR2 SMNVEV come from the germline V gene (reference sequence). Trimming pared 3 bases from V and 2 bases from J, leaving 14 bases between. The CDR3 is 15 residues long.

The chain combines TRBV5-1 with TRBJ2-3; 9 nucleotides agree with TRBD1. Per the germline V gene, CDR1 is SGHRS and CDR2 is YFSETQ. J lost 3 bases, V lost 3 bases, and 8 bases had no gene match. The CDR3 is 16 amino acids. The CDR3 coding sequence is TGCGCCAGCAGCTGGGGACAGGGAGTAACAACAGATACGCAGTATTTT. Encoded protein: CASSWGQGVTTDTQYF.

This clone has more than one count but fewer than ten. The chain couples TRBV5-1 to TRBJ1-6, with D perhaps matching TRBD1 (5 bases). Looked up from germline, CDR1 is SGHRS and CDR2 is YFSETQ. The length of the CDR3 is 15 residues. V lost 0 bases, J lost 9 bases, and 13 bases lay in between. This CDR3 reads CASSLGGAVGSPLHF. Written as DNA, the CDR3 is TGCGCCAGCAGCTTGGGAGGGGCGGTTGGTTCACCCCTCCACTTT.

V is TRBV10-3 and J is TRBJ1-5; D unresolved. Germline loops: CDR1 ENHRY, CDR2 SYGVKD. The CDR3 covers 12 residues. The ends were cut back, 8 bases at V and 5 bases at J, with 10 bases in the middle. This CDR3 reads CAIGELDQPQHF. The CDR3 coding sequence is TGTGCCATCGGAGAGTTGGATCAGCCCCAGCATTTT.

The rearrangement links TRBV10-1 to TRBJ2-4; D tentatively reads TRBD1 or TRBD2 (5 bases each). The V end was cut by 4 bases, the J end by 8 bases, with 12 bases between. In germline, CDR1 is WNHNN, CDR2 SYGVQD (reference sequence). This CDR3 has 13 residues. The CDR3 sequence is CASSGLLGDIQYF. The CDR3 DNA reads as TGCGCCAGCAGTGGGTTATTGGGGGACATTCAGTACTTC.

CDR3 DNA: TGTGCCAGCAGTGAGACTAGCGGGACACGCACAGATACGCAGTATTTT. Residues: CASSETSGTRTDTQYF. V is TRBV6-1 and J is TRBJ2-3; 11 bases are a match to TRBD2. The germline CDR1 and CDR2 sequences are MNHNS and SASEGT. V shed 3 bases, J shed 1 base, and the junction held 3 bases outside the gene matches. The CDR3 loop spans 16 amino acids.

About this clone: Other DNA sequences of this sample code for an identical CDR3. The chain has TRBV7-2 and TRBJ2-7; 8 bases are a match to TRBD2. This CDR3 contains 14 residues. Trimming cost V 5 bases and J 0 bases; bases outside gene matches: 3. The germline V gene has CDR1 SGHTA and CDR2 FQGNSA. The CDR3 protein is CASSRAGGSYEQYF. The CDR3 nucleotides are TGTGCCAGCAGCCGGGCGGGGGGCTCCTACGAGCAGTACTTC.

Comment on this clone: A far larger clone lies a single base away; this is likely a read error. The gene calls are TRBV11-3 and TRBJ2-3; D is unresolved. The V gene lost 3 bases and the J gene lost 2 bases, with 3 bases spanning the gap. Germline CDR1 is SGHNT and CDR2 is YENEEA. CDR3 size: 12 residues. In DNA form, the CDR3 reads TGTGCCAGCAGCTTGGACACAGATACGCAGTATTTT. It specifies CASSLDTDTQYF.

The rearrangement links TRBV19 to TRBJ1-1; D is possibly TRBD1 (6 bases). V was cut by 7 bases and J by 0 bases, with 12 bases left in between. This CDR3 has 14 residues. Per germline, CDR1 LNHDA and CDR2 SQIVND (reference sequence). The CDR3 nucleotides are TGTGCCAGTAACGGACAGTCCATGAACACTGAAGCTTTCTTT. It specifies CASNGQSMNTEAFF.

The V gene is TRBV28, the J gene TRBJ2-1, with a possible D match to TRBD2 (7 bases). Per the germline V gene, CDR1 is MDHEN and CDR2 is SYDVKM. The CDR3 covers 14 residues. V shed 6 bases and J shed 2 bases, with 11 bases lying between them. The CDR3 spells CASRGGGPYNEQFF. Here the CDR3 DNA reads TGTGCCAGCAGAGGCGGGGGCCCCTACAATGAGCAGTTCTTC. Full variable domain (remainder filled in from reference TRBV28 and TRBJ2-1): DVKVTQSSRYLVKRTGEKVFLECVQDMDHENMFWYRQDPGLGLRLIYFSYDVKMKEKGDIPEGYSVSREKKERFSLILESASTNQTSMYLCASRGGGPYNEQFFGPGTRLTVL.

V is TRBV11-2 and J is TRBJ2-7, with D unclear. The CDR3 spans 13 residues. Germline CDR1 SGHAT, CDR2 FQNNGV. V lost 1 base to trimming and J lost 3 bases, with 7 bases between them. The DNA of the CDR3 is TGTGCCAGCAGCTTAGTGGTCGACTACGAGCAGTACTTC. Its translation is CASSLVVDYEQYF.